The rows below give T cell receptor beta chains drawn from one sample of a study of radiation and T cells in renal cell carcinoma. Method: immunoSEQ multiplex PCR; TCRdb's copy keeps in-frame clones and lacks some. The sample includes some 150,000 clones, roughly 80% seen only once; the top ten take roughly 23%. The sample was blood, taken from a patient whose treatment included radiotherapy and nephrectomy. The receptors here all came from a woman aged 45-60 years with renal cell carcinoma. CDR3s include the opening cysteine and the closing phenylalanine or tryptophan. The order of the fields is clone size, J gene, D gene, V gene, CDR3 protein, CDR3 DNA. A D gene is named only where the DNA matches it firmly. Some rows mark clone size as missing; the rest say once, few, many or name a class of expanded clone.

. | TRBJ1-1 | . | TRBV30 | CAWSVQGGAAEAFF | TGTGCCTGGAGTGTACAGGGAGGCGCTGCTGAAGCTTTCTTT
. | TRBJ1-4 | TRBD1 | TRBV6-6 | CASSYQGARMEKLFF | TGTGCCAGCAGTTACCAGGGGGCCCGTATGGAAAAACTGTTTTTT
. | TRBJ1-2 | TRBD1 | TRBV6-5 | CASSYSGGAGYTF | TGTGCCAGCAGTTACTCAGGGGGCGCGGGCTACACCTTC
. | TRBJ1-5 | . | TRBV30 | CAWNRQVNQPQHF | TGTGCCTGGAACCGACAGGTCAATCAGCCCCAGCATTTT
. | TRBJ2-7 | TRBD2 | TRBV7-2 | CASSLLGGGHSYEQYF | TGTGCCAGCAGCTTATTAGGCGGGGGGCACTCCTACGAGCAGTACTTC
once | TRBJ1-1 | . | TRBV28 | CASSLSVEAFF | TGTGCCAGCAGTTTATCAGTTGAAGCTTTCTTT
. | TRBJ2-7 | . | TRBV4-3 | CASSQDLVGSYYEQYF | TGCGCCAGCAGCCAAGACTTAGTCGGGAGTTACTACGAGCAGTACTTC
. | TRBJ1-1 | . | TRBV7-9 | CASSRIGRTNTEAFF | TGTGCCAGCAGCCGTATAGGACGGACGAACACTGAAGCTTTCTTT
. | TRBJ1-1 | TRBD1 | TRBV10-3 | CAISGERDRDTEAFF | TGTGCCATCAGTGGGGAAAGGGACAGGGACACTGAAGCTTTCTTT
. | TRBJ2-1 | TRBD1 | TRBV7-2 | CASSFSGTVPHNEQFF | TGTGCCAGCAGCTTCTCCGGGACAGTTCCCCACAATGAGCAGTTCTTC
. | TRBJ1-6 | . | TRBV14 | CASSHRGGESPLHF | TGTGCCAGCAGCCACAGGGGCGGAGAATCACCCCTCCACTTT
. | TRBJ1-1 | . | TRBV6-6 | CASSLPITTEAFF | TGTGCCAGCAGTTTGCCCATAACCACTGAAGCTTTCTTT
once | TRBJ1-5 | . | TRBV19 | CASSILLLSSNQPQHF | TGTGCCAGTAGTATCCTACTACTCAGTAGCAATCAGCCCCAGCATTTT
. | TRBJ2-7 | . | TRBV4-3 | CASASGEAKPPYEQYF | TGCGCCAGCGCCTCCGGGGAGGCAAAGCCCCCCTACGAGCAGTACTTC
. | TRBJ1-2 | . | TRBV20-1 | CSASGDGGYTF | TGCAGTGCTAGCGGGGATGGTGGCTACACCTTC
. | TRBJ1-3 | . | TRBV30 | CAQVQGSGNTIYF | TGTGCCCAAGTACAGGGCTCTGGAAACACCATATATTTT
. | TRBJ2-7 | TRBD2 | TRBV7-2 | CASSQGLAGYEQYF | TGTGCCAGCAGCCAGGGACTAGCGGGCTACGAGCAGTACTTC
. | TRBJ2-1 | TRBD2 | TRBV9 | CASSYSSGRSYNEQFF | TGTGCCAGCAGCTACTCTAGCGGGAGATCCTACAATGAGCAGTTCTTC
. | TRBJ1-6 | . | TRBV4-3 | CASSQRAGSVDSPLHF | TGCGCCAGCAGCCAAAGGGCAGGGAGTGTTGATTCACCCCTCCACTTT
. | TRBJ1-2 | . | TRBV2 | CASRTTGSEGYTF | TGTGCCAGCAGGACGACAGGTTCGGAAGGCTACACCTTC
. | TRBJ2-2 | TRBD2 | TRBV28 | CASSRPRTSDATKPRELFF | TGTGCCAGCAGTCGCCCTAGGACTAGCGATGCAACCAAGCCCCGGGAGCTGTTTTTT
. | TRBJ2-2 | . | TRBV9 | CASSVLGTANTGELFF | TGTGCCAGCAGCGTATTAGGGACGGCGAACACCGGGGAGCTGTTTTTT
. | TRBJ2-2 | . | TRBV5-8 | CASSLAPTGELFF | TGTGCCAGCAGCTTGGCTCCCACCGGGGAGCTGTTTTTT